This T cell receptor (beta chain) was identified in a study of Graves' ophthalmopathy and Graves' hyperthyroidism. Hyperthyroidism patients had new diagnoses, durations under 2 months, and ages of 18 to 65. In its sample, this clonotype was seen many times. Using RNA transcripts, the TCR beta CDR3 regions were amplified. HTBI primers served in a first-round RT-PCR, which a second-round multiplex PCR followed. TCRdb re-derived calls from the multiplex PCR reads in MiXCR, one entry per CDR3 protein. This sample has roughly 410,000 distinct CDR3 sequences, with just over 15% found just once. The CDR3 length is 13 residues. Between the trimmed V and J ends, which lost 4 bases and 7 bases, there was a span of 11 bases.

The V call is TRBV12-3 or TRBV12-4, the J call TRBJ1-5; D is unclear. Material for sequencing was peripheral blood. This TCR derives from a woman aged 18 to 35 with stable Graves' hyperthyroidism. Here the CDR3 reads CASSYAGRQPQHF. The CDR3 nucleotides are TGTGCCAGCAGTTACGCGGGGAGGCAGCCCCAGCATTTT.